Given below is one T cell receptor (beta chain) in context. Its specificity is unknown. This sample was included in a study of metastatic and nonmetastatic thyroid tumors. As for the study in general: Repertoire data that came from the blood and tumor or nodule tissue of malignant and benign thyroid patients were compared.

Study-wide points: Versus benign nodules, malignant thyroid tumors reportedly had significantly higher TCR beta diversity, in blood and tumor.

All patients reached thyroid surgery having received no treatment beforehand. This CDR3 has 16 amino acids. V was trimmed by 1 base and J by 7 bases, leaving 19 bases between them. Germline V gives CDR1 LGHNA, CDR2 YNFKEQ. Original processing notes: The study's classifier, a distant-metastasis tool for papillary thyroid cancer, was built using CDR3 differences across clinicopathological groups. TCRdb re-called the PCR reads through MiXCR. TCRdb's processing, not the study's, gives the V and J calls here. The sample lists some 4,600 clones, roughly 20% seen once, with 20% to 25% in the top ten. Sequenced: adjacent normal tissue. This TCR came from a male donor with papillary thyroid cancer or a benign thyroid nodule (not recorded which). Some clones in this sample may be carry-over from other donors' samples. This chain uses TRBV4-2 with TRBJ1-1, with D possibly being TRBD1 (5 bases). This chain's CDR3 is CASSQADQGVIIEAFF. The CDR3 DNA sequence: TGTGCCAGCAGCCAAGCGGATCAGGGCGTCATTATTGAAGCTTTCTTT.